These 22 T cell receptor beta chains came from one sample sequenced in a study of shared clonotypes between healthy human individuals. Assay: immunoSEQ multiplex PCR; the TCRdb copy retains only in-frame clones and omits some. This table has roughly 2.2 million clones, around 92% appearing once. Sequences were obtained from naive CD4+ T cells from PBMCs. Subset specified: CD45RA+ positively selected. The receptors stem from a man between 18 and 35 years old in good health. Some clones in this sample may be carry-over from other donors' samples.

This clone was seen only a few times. CDR3 region: CASSEAWINSNYGYTF. The CDR3 coding sequence is TGTGCCAGCAGTGAGGCTTGGATCAATTCTAACTATGGCTACACCTTC. V is TRBV2 and J is TRBJ1-2; D is undetermined. V lost 3 bases, J lost 0 bases, and 14 bases lay in between. Germline V gene data show CDR1 as SNHLY and CDR2 as FYNNEI. The CDR3 runs to 16 residues.

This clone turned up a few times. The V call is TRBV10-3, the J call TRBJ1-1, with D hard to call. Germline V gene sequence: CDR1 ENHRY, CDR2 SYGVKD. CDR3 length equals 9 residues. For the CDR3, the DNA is TGTCCTCGAAACACTGAAGCTTTCTTT. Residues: CPRNTEAFF.

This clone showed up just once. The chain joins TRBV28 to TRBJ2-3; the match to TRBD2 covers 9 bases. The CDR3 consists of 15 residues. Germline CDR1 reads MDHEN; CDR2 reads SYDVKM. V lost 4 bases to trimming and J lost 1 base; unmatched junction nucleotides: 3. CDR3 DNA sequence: TGTGCCAGCAGTTCCCGCGGGAGGGGCACAGATACGCAGTATTTT. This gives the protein CASSSRGRGTDTQYF. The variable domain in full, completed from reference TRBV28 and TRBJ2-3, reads DVKVTQSSRYLVKRTGEKVFLECVQDMDHENMFWYRQDPGLGLRLIYFSYDVKMKEKGDIPEGYSVSREKKERFSLILESASTNQTSMYLCASSSRGRGTDTQYFGPGTRLTVL.

The CDR3 region is CASSYLAGLSGGELFF. The CDR3, as DNA: TGCGCCAGCAGCTACCTAGCGGGGCTCTCCGGCGGGGAGCTGTTTTTT. The chain combines TRBV5-1 with TRBJ2-2; TRBD2 aligns across 9 bases. Looked up from germline, CDR1 is SGHRS and CDR2 is YFSETQ. The CDR3 extends over 16 amino acids. Trimming removed 3 bases from V and 7 bases from J; junction bases left unmatched: 10.

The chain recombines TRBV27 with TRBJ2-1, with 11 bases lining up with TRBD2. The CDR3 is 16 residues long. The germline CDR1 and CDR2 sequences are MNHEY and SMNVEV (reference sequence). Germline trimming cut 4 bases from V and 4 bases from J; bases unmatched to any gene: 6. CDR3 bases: TGTGCCAGCAGTTCCCCCCTAGCGGGGGGATACAATGAGCAGTTCTTC. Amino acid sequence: CASSSPLAGGYNEQFF.

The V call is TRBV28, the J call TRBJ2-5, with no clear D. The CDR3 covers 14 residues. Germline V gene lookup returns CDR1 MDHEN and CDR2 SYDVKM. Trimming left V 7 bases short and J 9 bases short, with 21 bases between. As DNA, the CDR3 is TGTGCCAGCACCCCCGGTGGGCAGCTCACGGCCCAGTACTTC. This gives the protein CASTPGGQLTAQYF. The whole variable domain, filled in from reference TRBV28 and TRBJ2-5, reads DVKVTQSSRYLVKRTGEKVFLECVQDMDHENMFWYRQDPGLGLRLIYFSYDVKMKEKGDIPEGYSVSREKKERFSLILESASTNQTSMYLCASTPGGQLTAQYFGPGTRLLVL.

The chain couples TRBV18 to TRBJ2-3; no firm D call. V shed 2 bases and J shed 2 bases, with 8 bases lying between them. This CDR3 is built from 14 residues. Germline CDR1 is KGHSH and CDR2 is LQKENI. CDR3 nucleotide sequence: TGTGCCAGCTCACCATCAGGAGACACAGATACGCAGTATTTT. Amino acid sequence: CASSPSGDTDTQYF.

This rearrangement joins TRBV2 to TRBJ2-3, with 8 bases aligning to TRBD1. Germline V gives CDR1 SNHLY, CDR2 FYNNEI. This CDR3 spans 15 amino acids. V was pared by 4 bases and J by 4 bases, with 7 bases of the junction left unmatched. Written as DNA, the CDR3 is TGTGCCAGCAGTGGGGGACAGGTTGGACCAGATACGCAGTATTTT. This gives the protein CASSGGQVGPDTQYF. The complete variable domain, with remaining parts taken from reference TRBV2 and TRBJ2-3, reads EPEVTQTPSHQVTQMGQEVILRCVPISNHLYFYWYRQILGQKVEFLVSFYNNEISEKSEIFDDQFSVERPDGSNFTLKIRSTKLEDSAMYFCASSGGQVGPDTQYFGPGTRLTVL.

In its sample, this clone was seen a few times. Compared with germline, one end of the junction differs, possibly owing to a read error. The CDR3 DNA is TGTGCCAGCAGAGAAGGGTTAGGCTACACCTTC. It translates to CASREGLGYTF. The V and J genes are TRBV6-1 and TRBJ1-2; D not certain. The CDR3 runs 11 residues. The V gene's germline CDR1 is MNHNS and CDR2 SASEGT.

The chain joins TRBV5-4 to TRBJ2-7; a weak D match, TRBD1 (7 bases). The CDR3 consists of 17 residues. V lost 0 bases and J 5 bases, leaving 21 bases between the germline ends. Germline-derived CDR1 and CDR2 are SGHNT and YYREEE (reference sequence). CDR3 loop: CASSLGVGGARRDEQYF. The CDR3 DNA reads TGTGCCAGCAGCTTGGGGGTAGGGGGCGCAAGGAGGGACGAGCAGTACTTC.

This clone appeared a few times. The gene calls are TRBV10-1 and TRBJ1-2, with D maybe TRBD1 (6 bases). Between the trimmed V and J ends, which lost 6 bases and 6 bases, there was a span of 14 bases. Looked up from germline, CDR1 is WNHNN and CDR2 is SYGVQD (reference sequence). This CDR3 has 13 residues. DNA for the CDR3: TGCGCCAGCAGAAACACAGGGAATAATGGCTACACCTTC. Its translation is CASRNTGNNGYTF.

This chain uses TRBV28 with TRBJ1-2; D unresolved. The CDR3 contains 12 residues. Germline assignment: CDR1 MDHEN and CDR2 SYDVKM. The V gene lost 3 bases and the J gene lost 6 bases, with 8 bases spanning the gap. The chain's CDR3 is CASSLTRNGYTF. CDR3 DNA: TGTGCCAGCAGTTTGACCCGAAATGGCTACACCTTC.

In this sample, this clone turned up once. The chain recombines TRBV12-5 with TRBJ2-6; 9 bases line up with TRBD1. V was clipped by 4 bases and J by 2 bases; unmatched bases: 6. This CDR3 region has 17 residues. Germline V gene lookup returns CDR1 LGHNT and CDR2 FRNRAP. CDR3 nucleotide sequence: TGTGCTAGTGGTTGGGGACAGGGCGGAACTGGGGCCAACGTCCTGACTTTC. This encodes CASGWGQGGTGANVLTF.

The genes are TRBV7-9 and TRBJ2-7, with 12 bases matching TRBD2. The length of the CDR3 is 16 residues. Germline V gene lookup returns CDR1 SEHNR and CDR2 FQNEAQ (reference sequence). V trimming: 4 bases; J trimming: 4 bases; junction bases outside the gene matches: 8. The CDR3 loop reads CASSSDLAGGPYEQYF. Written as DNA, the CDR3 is TGTGCCAGCAGCTCTGATCTAGCGGGAGGGCCGTACGAGCAGTACTTC.

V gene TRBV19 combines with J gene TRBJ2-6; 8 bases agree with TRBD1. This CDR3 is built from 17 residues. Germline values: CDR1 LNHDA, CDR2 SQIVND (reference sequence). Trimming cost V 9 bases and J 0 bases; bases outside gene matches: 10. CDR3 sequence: CARTRDRLSSGANVLTF. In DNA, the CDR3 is TGTGCCAGGACCCGGGACAGGCTGTCCTCTGGGGCCAACGTCCTGACTTTC.

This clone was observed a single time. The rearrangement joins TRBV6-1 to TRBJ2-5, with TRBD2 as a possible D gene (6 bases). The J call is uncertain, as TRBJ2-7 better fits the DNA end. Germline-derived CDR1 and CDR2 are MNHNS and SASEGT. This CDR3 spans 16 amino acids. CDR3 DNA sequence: TGTGCCAGCAGTGGCTCAATGGGCCTAGCGTTCTACGAGCAGTACTTC. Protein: CASSGSMGLAFYEQYF.

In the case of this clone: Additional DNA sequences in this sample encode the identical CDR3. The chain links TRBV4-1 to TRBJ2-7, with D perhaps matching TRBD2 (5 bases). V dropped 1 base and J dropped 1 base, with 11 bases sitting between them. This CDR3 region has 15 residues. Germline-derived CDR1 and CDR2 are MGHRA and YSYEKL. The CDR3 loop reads CASSQVGSSSYEQYF. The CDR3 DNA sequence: TGCGCCAGCAGCCAAGTGGGGAGTTCGTCCTACGAGCAGTACTTC.

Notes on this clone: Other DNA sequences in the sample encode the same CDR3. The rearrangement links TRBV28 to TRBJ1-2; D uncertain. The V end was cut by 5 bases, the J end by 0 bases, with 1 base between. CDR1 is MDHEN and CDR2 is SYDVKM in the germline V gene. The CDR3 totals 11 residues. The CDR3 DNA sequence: TGTGCCAGCAGTCCTAACTATGGCTACACCTTC. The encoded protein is CASSPNYGYTF.

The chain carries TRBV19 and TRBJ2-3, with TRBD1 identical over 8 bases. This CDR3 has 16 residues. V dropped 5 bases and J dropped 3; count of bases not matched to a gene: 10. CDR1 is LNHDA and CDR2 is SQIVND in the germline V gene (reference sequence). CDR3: CASSFPLRQGTDTQYF. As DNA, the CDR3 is TGTGCCAGTAGTTTTCCCTTAAGACAGGGGACAGATACGCAGTATTTT.

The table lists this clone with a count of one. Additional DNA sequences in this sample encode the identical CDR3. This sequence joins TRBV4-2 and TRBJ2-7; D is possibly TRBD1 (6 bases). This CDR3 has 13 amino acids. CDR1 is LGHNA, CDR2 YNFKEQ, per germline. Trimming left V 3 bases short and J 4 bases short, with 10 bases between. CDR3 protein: CASSQGAGYEQYF. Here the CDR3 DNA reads TGTGCCAGCAGCCAGGGGGCAGGGTACGAGCAGTACTTC.

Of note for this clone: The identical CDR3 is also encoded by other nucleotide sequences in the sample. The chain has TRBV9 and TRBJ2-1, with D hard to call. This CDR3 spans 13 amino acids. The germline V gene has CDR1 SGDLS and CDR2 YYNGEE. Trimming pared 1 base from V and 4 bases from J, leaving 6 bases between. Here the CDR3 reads CASSVTSYNEQFF. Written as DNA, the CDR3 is TGTGCCAGCAGCGTAACGTCATACAATGAGCAGTTCTTC.

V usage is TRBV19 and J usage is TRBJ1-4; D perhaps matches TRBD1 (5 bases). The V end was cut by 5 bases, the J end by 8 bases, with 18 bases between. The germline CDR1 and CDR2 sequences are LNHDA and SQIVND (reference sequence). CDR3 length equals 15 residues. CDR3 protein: CASSLDGAGSEKLFF. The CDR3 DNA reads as TGTGCCAGTAGTCTGGATGGGGCCGGGAGCGAAAAACTGTTTTTT.